This TCR beta chain was captured in a study of technical replicates of blood from a handful of donors. Profiling relied on immunoSEQ multiplex PCR, and the TCRdb table lists in-frame clones only, not all of them. The sample shows about 70,000 clones, about 94% of them seen only once. This CDR3 contains 17 residues. V trimming: 5 bases; J trimming: 0 bases; junction bases outside the gene matches: 4. The germline V gene encodes CDR1 MGHRA and CDR2 YSYEKL. The V and J genes are TRBV4-1 and TRBJ2-6, with 10 bases matching TRBD1. This clonotype originated in a human donor in good health. Sequencing input: T cells isolated from PBMCs. This CDR3 is CASSFRDRGSGANVLTF. DNA for the CDR3: TGCGCCAGCAGCTTTCGGGACAGGGGCTCTGGGGCCAACGTCCTGACTTTC.